This T cell receptor beta chain originates from a study of blood T cell repertoires in COVID-19. Study summary: The study drew acute and convalescent COVID-19 samples from the United States, Italy and Spain. In each case, the material was cDNA or gDNA derived from T cells, B-cell-depleted T cells, or PBMCs.

How the authors handled the data: The assay estimated nucleated cells by amplifying reference gene primers. Sequencing was performed with immunoSEQ multiplex PCR; in TCRdb, only in-frame clones are kept and a portion is missing. Clone size and the V and J calls come from that table; the DNA yielded D and trimming. The sample includes some 200,000 clones, around four fifths seen only once; the top ten take approximately 6.5%. The source is a woman between 40 and 50 years old with acute or convalescent COVID-19. Sequencing input: peripheral blood.

This CDR3 is CASSTGTGNYNEQFF. In nucleotides, the CDR3 is TGTGCCAGCAGCACCGGGACAGGTAATTACAATGAGCAGTTCTTC. This chain links TRBV7-3 with TRBJ2-1, with TRBD1 matching 8 bases. After removal of 5 bases from V and 4 bases from J, the junction contained 7 bases not matched to a gene. The germline CDR1 and CDR2 sequences are SGHTA and FQGTGA. This CDR3 has 15 amino acids.